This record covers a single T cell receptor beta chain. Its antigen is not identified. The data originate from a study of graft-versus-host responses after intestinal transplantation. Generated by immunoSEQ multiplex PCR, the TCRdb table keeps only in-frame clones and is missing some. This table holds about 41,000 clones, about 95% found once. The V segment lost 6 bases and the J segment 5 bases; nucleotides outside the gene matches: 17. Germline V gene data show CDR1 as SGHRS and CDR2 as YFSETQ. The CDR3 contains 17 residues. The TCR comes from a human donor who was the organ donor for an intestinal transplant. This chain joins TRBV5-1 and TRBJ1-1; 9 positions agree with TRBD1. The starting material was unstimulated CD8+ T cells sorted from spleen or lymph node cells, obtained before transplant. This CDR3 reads CASNPGQGLSERTEAFF. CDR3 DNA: TGCGCCAGCAATCCGGGACAGGGATTAAGCGAAAGAACTGAAGCTTTCTTT.